The 21 T cell receptor beta chains below come from one sample, sequenced in a study of identifying expanded T cells in peripheral blood. Measured with immunoSEQ multiplex PCR; TCRdb has only the in-frame clones, and not every one. Of 90,000 to 100,000 clones listed, nearly 90% were seen once; the top ten hold around 6%. Input material: blood. These receptors all stem from a person between 18 and 69 years old in good health.

V gene TRBV19 combines with J gene TRBJ1-1; 7 bases are a match to TRBD1. Germline lookup yields CDR1 LNHDA and CDR2 SQIVND (reference sequence). This CDR3 comprises 17 residues. V lost 5 bases, J lost 2 bases, and 14 bases stayed unmatched. The CDR3 nucleotides read TGTGCCAGTAGTGCTCGGACAGGTCTTACGCTTAACACTGAAGCTTTCTTT. Its protein product is CASSARTGLTLNTEAFF.

This clone was seen a few times. The CDR3 nucleotides read TGTGCCAGCAGAAAATACAGGGGGCTGAATTCACCCCTCCACTTT. As protein: CASRKYRGLNSPLHF. The chain employs TRBV5-6 and TRBJ1-6; 9 bases align to TRBD1. The V gene's germline CDR1 is SGHDT and CDR2 YYEEEE. The junction had 7 bases not matched to a gene; V was cut back by 5 bases and J by 7 bases. The CDR3 runs to 15 residues.

The V call is TRBV18, the J call TRBJ2-7, with 9 bases identical to TRBD1. Germline assignment: CDR1 KGHSH and CDR2 LQKENI. The length of the CDR3 is 16 residues. J lost 5 bases, V lost 0 bases, and 8 bases had no gene match. This chain's CDR3 is CASSPPRGQGLHEQYF. CDR3 in DNA: TGTGCCAGCTCACCACCGAGGGGACAGGGTCTCCACGAGCAGTACTTC.

J is TRBJ2-1 and V is TRBV7-3, with D possibly matching TRBD2 (5 bases). Germline-derived CDR1 and CDR2 are SGHTA and FQGTGA. Between the trimmed V and J ends, which lost 1 base and 6 bases, there was a span of 10 bases. The CDR3 runs 14 residues. The CDR3 coding sequence is TGTGCCAGCAGCTTAAGCCCTAGCTCCAATGAGCAGTTCTTC. Amino acid sequence: CASSLSPSSNEQFF.

The CDR3 DNA reads TGCAGCGTTGAAGATCGCGGACCCAGTGGAGAGACCCAGTACTTC. Its protein product is CSVEDRGPSGETQYF. The chain uses TRBV29-1 and TRBJ2-5, with D hard to call. Between the trimmed V and J ends, which lost 0 bases and 4 bases, there was a span of 15 bases. CDR1 and CDR2 from the germline V gene are SQVTM and ANQGSEA. The CDR3 contains 15 residues.

V is TRBV10-1 and J is TRBJ2-1; 9 bases agree with TRBD2. The CDR3 runs to 15 residues. Germline loops: CDR1 WNHNN, CDR2 SYGVQD (reference sequence). V was pared by 0 bases and J by 6 bases, with 3 bases of the junction left unmatched. CDR3 nucleotides: TGCGCCAGCAGTGAGTCTGGGCGGGGGGGCAATGAGCAGTTCTTC. This gives the protein CASSESGRGGNEQFF.

The chain employs TRBV30 and TRBJ2-1; a possible D gene is TRBD2 (7 bases). Germline loops: CDR1 GTSNPN, CDR2 SVGIG (reference sequence). This CDR3 spans 14 amino acids. Trimming shortened V by 0 bases and J by 10 bases, and 16 bases separated the two germline ends. The CDR3 protein is CAWSVGWGGSEQFF. In nucleotides, the CDR3 is TGTGCCTGGAGTGTAGGGTGGGGGGGCAGCGAGCAGTTCTTC.

V gene TRBV11-2 combines with J gene TRBJ1-2, with D maybe TRBD1 (5 bases). Trimming shortened V by 7 bases and J by 2 bases, and 20 bases separated the two germline ends. Germline CDR1 reads SGHAT; CDR2 reads FQNNGV. CDR3 length: 16 amino acids. The CDR3 is CASKLFRGRQNYGYTF. The CDR3 DNA reads TGTGCCAGCAAGCTTTTTAGGGGTCGGCAAAACTATGGCTACACCTTC.

The rearrangement links TRBV9 to TRBJ2-1; D unresolved. The CDR3 runs 18 residues. The V gene's germline CDR1 is SGDLS and CDR2 YYNGEE. Deletions cut 2 bases from V and 0 bases from J, with 18 bases between. CDR3 nucleotides: TGTGCCAGCAGCGTTGCGGACGGAGCCTATCTCTCCTACAATGAGCAGTTCTTC. Residues: CASSVADGAYLSYNEQFF.

The chain is built from TRBV29-1 and TRBJ1-1; D unclear. Trimming stripped 1 base from V and 2 bases from J, with 2 bases between. The CDR3 loop spans 11 amino acids. CDR1 is SQVTM, CDR2 ANQGSEA, per germline. The CDR3 loop reads CSVEANTEAFF. CDR3 in DNA: TGCAGCGTTGAAGCCAACACTGAAGCTTTCTTT.

CDR3 nucleotides: TGTGCCAGCAGCGCGGGACAGCCGACCATATATTTT. The encoded protein is CASSAGQPTIYF. This chain joins TRBV11-3 and TRBJ1-3, with 7 bases lining up with TRBD1. The J segment lost 10 bases and the V segment lost 5 bases, leaving 5 bases of the junction unmatched. There are 12 residues in the CDR3. Germline assignment: CDR1 SGHNT and CDR2 YENEEA.

V is TRBV4-3 and J is TRBJ2-5; TRBD2 agrees at 15 bases. J gave up 4 bases and V 4 bases, and 1 base lay outside the gene matches. Germline CDR1 and CDR2: LGHNA and YSLEER. This CDR3 contains 15 residues. As DNA, the CDR3 is TGCGCCAGCAGCCCGGGACTAGCGGGAGGAGAGACCCAGTACTTC. Translation: CASSPGLAGGETQYF.

This sequence joins TRBV7-9 and TRBJ1-1, with 9 bases matching TRBD1. The CDR3 loop spans 14 amino acids. V dropped 5 bases and J dropped 8; count of bases not matched to a gene: 9. Germline V gene sequence: CDR1 SEHNR, CDR2 FQNEAQ (reference sequence). CDR3 amino acids: CASSPRDRVAEAFF. The CDR3 nucleotides read TGTGCCAGCAGCCCCCGGGACAGGGTGGCCGAAGCTTTCTTT.

This clone was observed a single time. This sequence joins TRBV5-1 and TRBJ1-1; D uncertain. The germline CDR1 and CDR2 sequences are SGHRS and YFSETQ. This CDR3 is 11 amino acids long. V lost 4 bases and J lost 7, with 8 bases in between. CDR3 sequence: CASSRKNEAFF. The CDR3 DNA reads TGCGCCAGCAGCCGAAAGAATGAAGCTTTCTTT. Looking up the rest from reference TRBV5-1 and TRBJ1-1 gives the full variable domain: KAGVTQTPRYLIKTRGQQVTLSCSPISGHRSVSWYQQTPGQGLQFLFEYFSETQRNKGNFPGRFSGRQFSNSRSEMNVSTLELGDSALYLCASSRKNEAFFGQGTRLTVV.

V gene TRBV5-4 combines with J gene TRBJ1-1; D perhaps matches TRBD1 (5 bases). Germline-derived CDR1 and CDR2 are SGHNT and YYREEE (reference sequence). The V gene lost 7 bases and the J gene lost 1 base, with 17 bases spanning the gap. The CDR3 sequence is 15 residues long. The CDR3 nucleotides are TGTGCCAGCTTCTCCGGTGGGGCCGGGAACACTGAAGCTTTCTTT. The encoded protein is CASFSGGAGNTEAFF.

This chain connects TRBV5-5 to TRBJ2-3; no firm D call. This CDR3 region has 12 residues. Germline lookup yields CDR1 SGHKS and CDR2 YYEKEE (reference sequence). Trimming took off 4 bases at V and 5 bases at J, with 8 bases between the two ends. The DNA for the CDR3 is TGTGCCAGCAGCCCGCACGGAGATACGCAGTATTTT. This codes for CASSPHGDTQYF.

The V and J genes are TRBV2 and TRBJ1-5; D possibly corresponds to TRBD1 (5 bases). CDR3 length: 16 amino acids. CDR1 is SNHLY, CDR2 FYNNEI, per germline. With 2 bases removed from V and 0 bases from J, the gap between germline ends came to 11 bases. CDR3 nucleotides: TGTGCCAGCAGTGAAAGAGCCGGGGGTAGCAATCAGCCCCAGCATTTT. It specifies CASSERAGGSNQPQHF.

The chain couples TRBV5-4 to TRBJ1-1; D is perhaps TRBD1 (6 bases). CDR3 length equals 13 residues. In germline, CDR1 is SGHNT, CDR2 YYREEE (reference sequence). Trimming took 3 bases from V and 10 from J, leaving 16 bases between them. CDR3 bases: TGTGCCAGCAGCTCCGGACAGTCCCTGCGAGCTTTCTTT. Translation: CASSSGQSLRAFF.

The chain links TRBV7-3 to TRBJ1-1; D is ambiguous. The CDR3 has 13 residues. The V gene lost 6 bases and the J gene lost 1 base, with 9 bases spanning the gap. Germline CDR1 SGHTA, CDR2 FQGTGA. CDR3 region: CASRRHPNTEAFF. In nucleotides, the CDR3 is TGTGCCAGCAGGCGACACCCGAACACTGAAGCTTTCTTT.

V usage is TRBV7-2 and J usage is TRBJ1-6; no definite D call. Germline V gene lookup returns CDR1 SGHTA and CDR2 FQGNSA. The CDR3 length is 14 residues. V shed 2 bases and J shed 10 bases, with 12 bases lying between them. The CDR3 DNA follows: TGTGCCAGCAGCTTACTGAGGAGAAGCTCACCCCTCCACTTT. Protein: CASSLLRRSSPLHF.

The chain has TRBV5-1 and TRBJ2-1, with TRBD1 matching 7 bases. With 0 bases clipped from V and 0 bases from J, the junction kept 3 bases outside the gene matches. This CDR3 is built from 16 residues. The germline V gene encodes CDR1 SGHRS and CDR2 YFSETQ. The DNA for the CDR3 is TGCGCCAGCAGCTTGGCCAACAGGGGCTCCTACAATGAGCAGTTCTTC. Its protein is CASSLANRGSYNEQFF.